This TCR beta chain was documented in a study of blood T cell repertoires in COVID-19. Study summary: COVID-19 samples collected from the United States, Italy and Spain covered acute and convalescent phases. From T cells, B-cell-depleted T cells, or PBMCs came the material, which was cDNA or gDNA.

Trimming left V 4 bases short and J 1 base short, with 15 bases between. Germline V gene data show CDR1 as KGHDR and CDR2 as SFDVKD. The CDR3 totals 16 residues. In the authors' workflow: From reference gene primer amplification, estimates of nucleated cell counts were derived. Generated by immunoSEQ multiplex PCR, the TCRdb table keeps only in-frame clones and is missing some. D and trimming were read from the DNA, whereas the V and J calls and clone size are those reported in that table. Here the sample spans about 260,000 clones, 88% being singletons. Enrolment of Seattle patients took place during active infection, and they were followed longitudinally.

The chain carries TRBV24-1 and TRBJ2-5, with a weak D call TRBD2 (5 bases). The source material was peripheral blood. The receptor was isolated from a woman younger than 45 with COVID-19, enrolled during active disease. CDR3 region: CATSDPNPRAQETQYF. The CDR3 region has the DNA TGTGCCACCAGTGACCCCAATCCGCGGGCCCAAGAGACCCAGTACTTC.